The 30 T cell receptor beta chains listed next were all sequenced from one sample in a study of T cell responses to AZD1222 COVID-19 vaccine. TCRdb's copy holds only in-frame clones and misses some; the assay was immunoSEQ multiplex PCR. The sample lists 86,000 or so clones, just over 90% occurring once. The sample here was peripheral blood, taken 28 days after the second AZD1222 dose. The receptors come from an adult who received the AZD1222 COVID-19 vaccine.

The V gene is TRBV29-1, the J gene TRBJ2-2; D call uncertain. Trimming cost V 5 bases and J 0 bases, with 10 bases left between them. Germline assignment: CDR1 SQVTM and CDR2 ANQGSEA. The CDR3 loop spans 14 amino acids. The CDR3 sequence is CSVYGQSNTGELFF. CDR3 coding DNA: TGCAGCGTTTATGGTCAGTCGAACACCGGGGAGCTGTTTTTT.

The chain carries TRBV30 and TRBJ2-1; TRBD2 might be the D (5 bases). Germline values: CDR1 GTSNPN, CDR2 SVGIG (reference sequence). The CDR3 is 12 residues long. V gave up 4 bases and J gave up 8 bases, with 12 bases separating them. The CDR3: CAWNGEGYEQFF. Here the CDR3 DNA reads TGTGCCTGGAACGGTGAGGGTTATGAGCAGTTCTTC.

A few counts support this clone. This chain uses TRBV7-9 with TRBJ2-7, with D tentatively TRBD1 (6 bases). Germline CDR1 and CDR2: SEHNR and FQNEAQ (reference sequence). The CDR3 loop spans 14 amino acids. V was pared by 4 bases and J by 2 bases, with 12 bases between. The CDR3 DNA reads TGTGCCAGCAGCTACACAGGGTTAGCCTACGAGCAGTACTTC. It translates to CASSYTGLAYEQYF. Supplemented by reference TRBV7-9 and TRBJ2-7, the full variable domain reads DTGVSQNPRHKITKRGQNVTFRCDPISEHNRLYWYRQTLGQGPEFLTYFQNEAQLEKSRLLSDRFSAERPKGSFSTLEIQRTEQGDSAMYLCASSYTGLAYEQYFGPGTRLTVT.

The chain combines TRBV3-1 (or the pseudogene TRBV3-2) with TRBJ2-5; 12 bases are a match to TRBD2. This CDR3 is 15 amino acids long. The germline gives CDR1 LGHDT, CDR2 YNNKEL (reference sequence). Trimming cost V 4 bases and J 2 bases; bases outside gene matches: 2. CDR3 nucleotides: TGTGCCAGCAGCCTACTAGCGGGAGGACAAGAGACCCAGTACTTC. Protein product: CASSLLAGGQETQYF.

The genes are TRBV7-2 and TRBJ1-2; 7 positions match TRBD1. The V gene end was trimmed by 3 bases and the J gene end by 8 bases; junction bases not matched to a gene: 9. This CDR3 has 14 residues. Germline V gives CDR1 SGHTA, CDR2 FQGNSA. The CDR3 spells CASSFPTGIRGYTF. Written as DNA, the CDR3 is TGTGCCAGCAGCTTCCCGACAGGGATTCGGGGCTACACCTTC.

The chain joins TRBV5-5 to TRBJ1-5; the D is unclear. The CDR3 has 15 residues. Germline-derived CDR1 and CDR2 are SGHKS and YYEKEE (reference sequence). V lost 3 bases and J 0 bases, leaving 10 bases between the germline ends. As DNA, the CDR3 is TGTGCCAGCAGCTGGGTAGTAAATAGCAATCAGCCCCAGCATTTT. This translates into CASSWVVNSNQPQHF.

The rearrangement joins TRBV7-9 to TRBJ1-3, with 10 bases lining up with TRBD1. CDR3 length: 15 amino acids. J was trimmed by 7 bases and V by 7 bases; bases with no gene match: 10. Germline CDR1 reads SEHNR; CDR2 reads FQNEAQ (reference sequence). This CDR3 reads CASTPWGQGFNTIYF. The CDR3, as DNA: TGTGCCAGCACCCCATGGGGACAGGGGTTCAACACCATATATTTT.

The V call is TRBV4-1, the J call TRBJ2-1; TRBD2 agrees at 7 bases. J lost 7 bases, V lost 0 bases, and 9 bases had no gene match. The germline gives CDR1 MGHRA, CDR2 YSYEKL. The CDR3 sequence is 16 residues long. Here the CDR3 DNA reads TGCGCCAGCAGCCAAGATCCTGGCGGGAGTACAAATGAGCAGTTCTTC. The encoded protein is CASSQDPGGSTNEQFF.

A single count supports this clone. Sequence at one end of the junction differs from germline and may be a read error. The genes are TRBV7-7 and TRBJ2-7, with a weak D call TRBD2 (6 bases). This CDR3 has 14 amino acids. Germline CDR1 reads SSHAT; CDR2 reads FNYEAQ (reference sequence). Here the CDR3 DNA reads TGTGCTAGCAGCTTAGGATCGGGGGATGGCGAGCAGTACTTC. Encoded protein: CASSLGSGDGEQYF.

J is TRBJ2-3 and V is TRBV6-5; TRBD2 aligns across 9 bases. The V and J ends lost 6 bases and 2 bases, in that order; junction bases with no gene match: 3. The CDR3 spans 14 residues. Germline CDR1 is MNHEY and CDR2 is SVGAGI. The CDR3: CASRTSGNTDTQYF. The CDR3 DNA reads TGTGCCAGCAGGACTAGCGGAAACACAGATACGCAGTATTTT.

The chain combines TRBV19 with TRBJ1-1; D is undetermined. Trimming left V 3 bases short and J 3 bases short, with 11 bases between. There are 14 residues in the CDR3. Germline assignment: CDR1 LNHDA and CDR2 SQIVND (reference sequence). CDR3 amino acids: CASSIARRDTEAFF. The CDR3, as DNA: TGTGCCAGTAGTATTGCTAGACGGGACACTGAAGCTTTCTTT. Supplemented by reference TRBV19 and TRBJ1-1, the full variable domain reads DGGITQSPKYLFRKEGQNVTLSCEQNLNHDAMYWYRQDPGQGLRLIYYSQIVNDFQKGDIAEGYSVSREKKESFPLTVTSAQKNPTAFYLCASSIARRDTEAFFGQGTRLTVV.

CDR3 protein: CASSQLGQSVTDTQYF. CDR3 DNA sequence: TGTGCCAGCAGCCAACTAGGACAGAGTGTCACAGATACGCAGTATTTT. The chain employs TRBV3-1 (or the pseudogene TRBV3-2) and TRBJ2-3; maybe TRBD1 (6 bases). The CDR3 totals 16 residues. The germline V gene has CDR1 LGHDT and CDR2 YNNKEL (reference sequence). Trimming cost V 2 bases and J 2 bases, with 14 bases left between them.

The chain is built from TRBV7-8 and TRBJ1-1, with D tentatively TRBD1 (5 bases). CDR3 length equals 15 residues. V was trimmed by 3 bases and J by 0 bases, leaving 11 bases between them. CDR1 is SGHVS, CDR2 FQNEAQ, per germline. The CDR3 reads CASSFLWGMNTEAFF. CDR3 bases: TGTGCCAGCAGCTTTTTATGGGGCATGAACACTGAAGCTTTCTTT.

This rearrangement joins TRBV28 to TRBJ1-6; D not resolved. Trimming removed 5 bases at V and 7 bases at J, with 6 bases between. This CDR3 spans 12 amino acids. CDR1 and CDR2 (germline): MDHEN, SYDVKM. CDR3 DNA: TGTGCCAGCAGTGGGAGCAATTCACCCCTCCACTTT. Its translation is CASSGSNSPLHF.

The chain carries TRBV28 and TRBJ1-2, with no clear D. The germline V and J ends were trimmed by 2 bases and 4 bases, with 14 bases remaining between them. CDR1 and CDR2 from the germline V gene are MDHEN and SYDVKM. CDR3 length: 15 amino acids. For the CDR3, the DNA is TGTGCCAGCAGTTTAGGTAACAGATGGATCTATGGCTACACCTTC. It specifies CASSLGNRWIYGYTF.

The CDR3: CASSQDPTLLYEQYF. The CDR3 DNA reads as TGTGCCAGCAGCCAAGATCCGACTCTTCTCTACGAGCAGTACTTC. This chain joins TRBV3-1 (or the pseudogene TRBV3-2) and TRBJ2-7; D ambiguous. The CDR3 totals 15 residues. Germline V gene data show CDR1 as LGHDT and CDR2 as YNNKEL (reference sequence). The V end lost 0 bases, the J end lost 3 bases, and 12 bases lay between the germline ends.

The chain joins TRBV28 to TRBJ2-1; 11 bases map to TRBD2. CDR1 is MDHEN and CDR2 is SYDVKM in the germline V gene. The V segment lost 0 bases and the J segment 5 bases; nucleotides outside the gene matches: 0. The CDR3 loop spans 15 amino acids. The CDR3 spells CASSLWGLADNEQFF. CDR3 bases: TGTGCCAGCAGTTTATGGGGACTAGCGGACAATGAGCAGTTCTTC.

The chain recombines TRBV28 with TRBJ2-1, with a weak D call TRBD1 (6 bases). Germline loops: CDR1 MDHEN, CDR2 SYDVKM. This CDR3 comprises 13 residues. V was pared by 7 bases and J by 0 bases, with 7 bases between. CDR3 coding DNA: TGTGCCAGCACGACAGGCTCCTACAATGAGCAGTTCTTC. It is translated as CASTTGSYNEQFF.

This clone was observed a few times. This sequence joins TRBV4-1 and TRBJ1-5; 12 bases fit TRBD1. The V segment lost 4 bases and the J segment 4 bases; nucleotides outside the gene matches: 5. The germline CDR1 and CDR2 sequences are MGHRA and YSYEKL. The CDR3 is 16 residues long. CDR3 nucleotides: TGCGCCAGCAGCCGCGGGACAGGGGGCTTTAATCAGCCCCAGCATTTT. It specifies CASSRGTGGFNQPQHF.

The CDR3 sequence: CSVGLGQNTQYF. In DNA, the CDR3 is TGCAGCGTCGGACTAGGGCAGAATACGCAGTATTTT. The chain links TRBV29-1 to TRBJ2-3; 7 positions agree with TRBD2. CDR3 size: 12 residues. The J segment lost 7 bases and the V segment lost 6 bases, leaving 7 bases of the junction unmatched. Germline CDR1 and CDR2: SQVTM and ANQGSEA.

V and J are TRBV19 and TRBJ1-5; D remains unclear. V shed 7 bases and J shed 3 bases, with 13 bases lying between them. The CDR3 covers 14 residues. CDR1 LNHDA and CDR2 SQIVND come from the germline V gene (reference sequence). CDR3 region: CASTPVRLNQPQHF. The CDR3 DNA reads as TGTGCCAGTACCCCCGTAAGGCTCAATCAGCCCCAGCATTTT.

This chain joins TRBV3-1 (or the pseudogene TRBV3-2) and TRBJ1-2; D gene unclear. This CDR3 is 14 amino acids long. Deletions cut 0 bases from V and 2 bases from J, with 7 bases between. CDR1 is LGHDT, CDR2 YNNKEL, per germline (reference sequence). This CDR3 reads CASSQDFGNYGYTF. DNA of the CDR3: TGTGCCAGCAGCCAAGATTTCGGAAACTATGGCTACACCTTC.

CDR3 nucleotides: TGTGGAAGCCAGGGCTATAGGTGGCGGGACCTACGTTCCCCCTCGAACGAGCAGTTCTTC. The encoded protein is CGSQGYRWRDLRSPSNEQFF. The chain employs TRBV21-1 and TRBJ2-1; the table assigns TRBD2, which was not confirmed against the DNA. TRBV21-1 is a known pseudogene. This CDR3 comprises 20 residues.

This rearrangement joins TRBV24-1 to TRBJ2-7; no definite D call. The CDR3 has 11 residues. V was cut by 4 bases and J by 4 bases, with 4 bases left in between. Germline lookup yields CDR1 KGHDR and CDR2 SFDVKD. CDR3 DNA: TGTGCCACCAGTGAGGGTTACGAGCAGTACTTC. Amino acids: CATSEGYEQYF.

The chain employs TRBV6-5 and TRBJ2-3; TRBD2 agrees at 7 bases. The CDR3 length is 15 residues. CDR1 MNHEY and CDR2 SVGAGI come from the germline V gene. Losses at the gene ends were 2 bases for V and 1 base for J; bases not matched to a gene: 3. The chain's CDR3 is CASSYRLAGTDTQYF. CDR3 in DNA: TGTGCCAGCAGTTACAGGCTAGCGGGCACAGATACGCAGTATTTT.

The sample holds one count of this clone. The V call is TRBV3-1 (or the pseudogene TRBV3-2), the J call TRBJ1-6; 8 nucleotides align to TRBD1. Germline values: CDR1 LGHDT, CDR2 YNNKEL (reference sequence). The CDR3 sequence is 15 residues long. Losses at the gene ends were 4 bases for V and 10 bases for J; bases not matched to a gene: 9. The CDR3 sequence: CASSPPGQGDSPLHF. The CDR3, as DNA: TGTGCCAGCAGCCCCCCCGGACAGGGAGACTCACCCCTCCACTTT.

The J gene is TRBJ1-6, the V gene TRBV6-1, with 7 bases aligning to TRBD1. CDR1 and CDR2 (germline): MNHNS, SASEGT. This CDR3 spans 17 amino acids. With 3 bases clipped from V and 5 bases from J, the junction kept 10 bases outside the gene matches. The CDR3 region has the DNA TGTGCCAGCAGTGAGTATCGAGGGGGCCTGAATAATTCACCCCTCCACTTT. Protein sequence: CASSEYRGGLNNSPLHF.

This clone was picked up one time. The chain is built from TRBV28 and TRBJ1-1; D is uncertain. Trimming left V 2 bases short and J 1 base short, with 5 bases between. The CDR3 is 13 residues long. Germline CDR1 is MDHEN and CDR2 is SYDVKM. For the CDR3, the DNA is TGTGCCAGCAGTTTAAGCAGGAACACTGAAGCTTTCTTT. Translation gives CASSLSRNTEAFF.

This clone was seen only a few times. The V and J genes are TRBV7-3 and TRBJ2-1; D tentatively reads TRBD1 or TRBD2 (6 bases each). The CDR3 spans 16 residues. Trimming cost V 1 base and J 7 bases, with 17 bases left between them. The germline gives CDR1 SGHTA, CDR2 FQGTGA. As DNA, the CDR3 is TGTGCCAGCAGCTTAAATTCTGGGGGGCGCATAAATGAGCAGTTCTTC. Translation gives CASSLNSGGRINEQFF.

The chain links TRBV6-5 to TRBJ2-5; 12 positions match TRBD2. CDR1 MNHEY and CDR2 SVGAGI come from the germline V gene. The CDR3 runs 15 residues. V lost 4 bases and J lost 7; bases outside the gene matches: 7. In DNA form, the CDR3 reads TGTGCCAGCAGTTCCGGACTAGCGGGGATCGGGACCCAGTACTTC. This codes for CASSSGLAGIGTQYF.